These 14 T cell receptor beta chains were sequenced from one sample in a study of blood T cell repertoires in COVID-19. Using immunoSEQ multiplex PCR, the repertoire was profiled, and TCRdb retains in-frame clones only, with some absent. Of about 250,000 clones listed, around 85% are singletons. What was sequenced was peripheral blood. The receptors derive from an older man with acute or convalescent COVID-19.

In DNA, the CDR3 is TGCGCCAGCAGCCGCGAGATAAGCGGGAGGGCCGACGAGCAGTACTTC. As protein: CASSREISGRADEQYF. The chain carries TRBV5-1 and TRBJ2-7; 10 nucleotides align to TRBD2. CDR1 is SGHRS and CDR2 is YFSETQ in the germline V gene. With 4 bases clipped from V and 5 bases from J, the junction kept 12 bases outside the gene matches. The CDR3 consists of 16 residues.

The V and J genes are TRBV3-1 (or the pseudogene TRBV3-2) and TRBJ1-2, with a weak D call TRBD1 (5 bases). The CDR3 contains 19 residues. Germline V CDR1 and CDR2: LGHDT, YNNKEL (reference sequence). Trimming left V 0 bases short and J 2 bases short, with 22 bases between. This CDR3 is CASSQDGGLGGVGNYGYTF. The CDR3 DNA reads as TGTGCCAGCAGCCAAGACGGCGGCCTGGGGGGAGTCGGAAACTATGGCTACACCTTC.

In DNA, the CDR3 is TGTGCCAGTAGTCAAGTGCCGCCCGGGACAAGAAGCAATCAGCCCCAGCATTTT. It translates to CASSQVPPGTRSNQPQHF. The chain is built from TRBV19 and TRBJ1-5; D possibly corresponds to TRBD1 (6 bases). CDR3 length: 18 residues. V was clipped by 5 bases and J by 1 base, with 21 bases between them. Germline CDR1 and CDR2: LNHDA and SQIVND (reference sequence).

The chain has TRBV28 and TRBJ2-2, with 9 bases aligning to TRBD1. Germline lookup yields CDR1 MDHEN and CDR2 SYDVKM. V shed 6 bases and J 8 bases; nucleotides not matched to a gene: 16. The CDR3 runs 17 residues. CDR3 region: CASSHYGGQGSFGELFF. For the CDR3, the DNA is TGTGCCAGCAGCCATTACGGGGGACAGGGAAGCTTTGGGGAGCTGTTTTTT.

The CDR3 loop reads CASSPGEGANYGYTF. In DNA, the CDR3 is TGTGCCAGCTCACCAGGTGAAGGAGCGAACTATGGCTACACCTTC. This sequence joins TRBV18 and TRBJ1-2; D is uncertain. Germline loops: CDR1 KGHSH, CDR2 LQKENI. Trimming took 2 bases from V and 2 from J, leaving 12 bases between them. The CDR3 extends over 15 amino acids.

This chain's CDR3 is CASSLGGTGYTQRTLHF. The CDR3 DNA reads as TGTGCCAGCAGCCTAGGCGGGACAGGGTACACTCAAAGGACCCTCCACTTT. V gene TRBV14 combines with J gene TRBJ1-6; 9 bases map to TRBD1. The CDR3 is made up of 17 amino acids. J lost 14 bases, V lost 4 bases, and 18 bases had no gene match. Germline CDR1 is SGHDN and CDR2 is FVKESK.

The chain's CDR3 is CASSLETGVNGELFF. In DNA, the CDR3 is TGCGCCAGCAGCTTGGAGACAGGGGTAAATGGGGAGCTGTTTTTT. The chain links TRBV5-1 to TRBJ2-2, with TRBD1 matching over 8 bases. This CDR3 spans 15 amino acids. Germline loops: CDR1 SGHRS, CDR2 YFSETQ. Losses at the gene ends were 0 bases for V and 8 bases for J; bases not matched to a gene: 6.

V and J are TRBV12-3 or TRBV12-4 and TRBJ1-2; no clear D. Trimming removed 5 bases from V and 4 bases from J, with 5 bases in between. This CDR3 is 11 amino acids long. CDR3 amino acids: CASSERYGYTF. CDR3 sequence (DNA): TGTGCCAGCAGTGAGCGCTATGGCTACACCTTC.

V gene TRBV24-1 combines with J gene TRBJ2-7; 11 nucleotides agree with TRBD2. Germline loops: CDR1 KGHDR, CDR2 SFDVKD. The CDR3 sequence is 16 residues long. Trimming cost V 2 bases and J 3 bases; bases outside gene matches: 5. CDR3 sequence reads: CATSDSLAGGLYEQYF. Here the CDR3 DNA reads TGTGCCACCAGTGATTCATTAGCGGGAGGGCTCTACGAGCAGTACTTC.

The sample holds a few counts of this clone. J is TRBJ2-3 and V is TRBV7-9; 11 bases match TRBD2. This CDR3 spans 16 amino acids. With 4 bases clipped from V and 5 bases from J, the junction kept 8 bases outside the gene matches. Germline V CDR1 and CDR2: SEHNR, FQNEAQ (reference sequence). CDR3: CASSSGSGGAQDTQYF. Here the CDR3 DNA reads TGTGCCAGCAGCTCAGGTAGCGGGGGGGCCCAAGATACGCAGTATTTT.

The CDR3 spells CASSPGGLTYEQYF. The DNA for the CDR3 is TGTGCCAGCTCCCCCGGGGGGTTGACCTACGAGCAGTACTTC. The chain has TRBV18 and TRBJ2-7, with 7 bases lining up with TRBD2. CDR3 length equals 14 residues. V shed 6 bases, J shed 2 bases, and the junction held 7 bases outside the gene matches. The germline V gene encodes CDR1 KGHSH and CDR2 LQKENI. The variable domain in full, with the rest retrieved from reference TRBV18 and TRBJ2-7, is NAGVMQNPRHLVRRRGQEARLRCSPMKGHSHVYWYRQLPEEGLKFMVYLQKENIIDESGMPKERFSAEFPKEGPSILRIQQVVRGDSAAYFCASSPGGLTYEQYFGPGTRLTVT.

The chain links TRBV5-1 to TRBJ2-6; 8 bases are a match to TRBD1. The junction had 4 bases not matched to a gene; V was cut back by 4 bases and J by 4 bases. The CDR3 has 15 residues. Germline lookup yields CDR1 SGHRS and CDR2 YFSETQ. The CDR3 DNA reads TGCGCCAGCAGCCCACAGGGGGTCGGGGCCAACGTCCTGACTTTC. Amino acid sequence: CASSPQGVGANVLTF.

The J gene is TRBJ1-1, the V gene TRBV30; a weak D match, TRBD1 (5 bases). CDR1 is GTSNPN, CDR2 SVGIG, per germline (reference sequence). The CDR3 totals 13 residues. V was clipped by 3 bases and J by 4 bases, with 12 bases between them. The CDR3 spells CAWRAQVATEAFF. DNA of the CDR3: TGTGCCTGGAGGGCACAGGTCGCCACTGAAGCTTTCTTT. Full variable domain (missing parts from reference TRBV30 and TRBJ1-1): SQTIHQWPATLVQPVGSPLSLECTVEGTSNPNLYWYRQAAGRGLQLLFYSVGIGQISSEVPQNLSASRPQDRQFILSSKKLLLSDSGFYLCAWRAQVATEAFFGQGTRLTVV.

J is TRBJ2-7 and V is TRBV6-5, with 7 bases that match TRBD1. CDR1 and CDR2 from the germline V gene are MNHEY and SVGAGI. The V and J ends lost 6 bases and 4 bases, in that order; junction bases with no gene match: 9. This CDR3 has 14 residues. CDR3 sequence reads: CASRNRGGPYEQYF. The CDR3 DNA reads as TGTGCCAGCAGGAACAGGGGTGGGCCTTACGAGCAGTACTTC.